The clone carrying this TCR beta chain was detected only once. Its target is not known. PCR was performed using 60 Vbeta and 13 Jbeta primers. Sequencing was performed with immunoSEQ multiplex PCR; in TCRdb, only in-frame clones are kept and a portion is missing. The sample contains some 85,000 clones, approximately 84% of which appear only once. The germline V gene encodes CDR1 MGHDK and CDR2 SYGVNS. The CDR3 has 12 amino acids. The germline V and J ends were trimmed by 8 bases and 5 bases, with 13 bases remaining between them. Healthy people donating bone marrow made up the donors. The entry originates in a study of cytomegalovirus exposure and HLA in healthy donors. Study findings and constraints: For most subjects, TCR beta sequences were reported to predict HLA-A and HLA-B alleles with accuracy. Donor immune exposure was known only as CMV serostatus.

The receptor's source is a man younger than 30 in good health and CMV-seronegative. Sequenced: PBMCs. The gene calls are TRBV25-1 and TRBJ2-7; D unclear. CDR3 amino acids: CASGLAVNEQYF. The CDR3 nucleotides read TGTGCCAGCGGCTTGGCGGTCAACGAGCAGTACTTC.